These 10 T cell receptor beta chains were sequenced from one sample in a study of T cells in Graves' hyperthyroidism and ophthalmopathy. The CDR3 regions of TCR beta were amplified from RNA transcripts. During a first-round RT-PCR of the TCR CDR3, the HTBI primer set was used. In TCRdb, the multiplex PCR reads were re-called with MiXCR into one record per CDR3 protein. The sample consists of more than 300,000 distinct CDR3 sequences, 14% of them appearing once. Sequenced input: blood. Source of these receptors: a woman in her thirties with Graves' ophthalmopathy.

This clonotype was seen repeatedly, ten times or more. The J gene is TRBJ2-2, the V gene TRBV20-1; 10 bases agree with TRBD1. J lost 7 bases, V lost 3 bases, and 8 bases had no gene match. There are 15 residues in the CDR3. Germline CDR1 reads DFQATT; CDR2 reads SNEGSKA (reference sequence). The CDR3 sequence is CSASVTGGGFGELFF. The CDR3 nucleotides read TGCAGTGCTAGTGTGACAGGGGGCGGGTTCGGGGAGCTGTTTTTT.

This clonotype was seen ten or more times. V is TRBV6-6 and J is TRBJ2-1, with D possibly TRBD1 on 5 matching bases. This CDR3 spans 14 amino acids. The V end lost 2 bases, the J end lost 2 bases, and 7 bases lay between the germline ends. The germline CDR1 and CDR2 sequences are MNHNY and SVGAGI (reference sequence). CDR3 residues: CASSYGRAYNEQFF. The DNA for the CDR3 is TGTGCCAGCAGTTACGGCAGGGCCTACAATGAGCAGTTCTTC.

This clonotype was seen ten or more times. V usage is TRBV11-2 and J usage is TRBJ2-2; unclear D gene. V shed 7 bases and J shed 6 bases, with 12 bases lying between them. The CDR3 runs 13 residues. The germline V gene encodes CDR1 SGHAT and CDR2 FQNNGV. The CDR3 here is CASTYVASGELFF. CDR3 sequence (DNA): TGTGCCAGCACTTATGTGGCTTCCGGGGAGCTGTTTTTT.

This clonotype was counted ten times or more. In nucleotides, the CDR3 is TGTGCCAGCAGTCCCTCGTGGGGGGAGCGTTGGGAGCTGTTTTTT. Its translation is CASSPSWGERWELFF. The rearrangement links TRBV6-1 to TRBJ2-2, with a tentative D call TRBD2 (6 bases). V dropped 5 bases and J dropped 9 bases, with 19 bases sitting between them. Per the germline V gene, CDR1 is MNHNS and CDR2 is SASEGT. The CDR3 extends over 15 amino acids.

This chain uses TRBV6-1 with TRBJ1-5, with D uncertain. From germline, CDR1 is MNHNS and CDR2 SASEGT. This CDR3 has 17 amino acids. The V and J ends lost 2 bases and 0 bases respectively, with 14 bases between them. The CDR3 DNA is TGTGCCAGCAGTGAACATTTTCGGAAAGTTAGCAATCAGCCCCAGCATTTT. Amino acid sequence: CASSEHFRKVSNQPQHF.

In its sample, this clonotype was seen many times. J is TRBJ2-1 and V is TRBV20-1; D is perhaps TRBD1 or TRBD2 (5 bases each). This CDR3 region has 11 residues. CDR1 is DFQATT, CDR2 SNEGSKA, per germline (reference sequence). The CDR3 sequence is CGGDSYNEQFF. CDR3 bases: TGCGGGGGAGATTCCTACAATGAGCAGTTCTTC.

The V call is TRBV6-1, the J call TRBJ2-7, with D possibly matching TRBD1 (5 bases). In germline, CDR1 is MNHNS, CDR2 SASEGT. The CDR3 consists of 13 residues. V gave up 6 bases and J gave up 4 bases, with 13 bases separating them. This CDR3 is CASSPTDKYEQYF. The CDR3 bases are TGTGCCAGCAGCCCGACAGACAAGTACGAGCAGTACTTC.

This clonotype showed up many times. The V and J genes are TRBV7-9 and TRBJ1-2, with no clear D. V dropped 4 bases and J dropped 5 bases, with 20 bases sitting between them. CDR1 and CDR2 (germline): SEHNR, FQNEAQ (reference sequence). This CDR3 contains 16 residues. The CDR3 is CASSSWAELVGYGYTF. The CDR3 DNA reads TGTGCCAGCAGCTCGTGGGCCGAGCTGGTAGGATATGGCTACACCTTC.

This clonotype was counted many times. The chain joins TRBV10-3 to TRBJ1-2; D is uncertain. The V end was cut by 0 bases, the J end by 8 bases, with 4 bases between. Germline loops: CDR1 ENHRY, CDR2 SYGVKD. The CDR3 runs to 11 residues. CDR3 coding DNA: TGTGCCATCAGTGAGTCCGAAGGCTACACCTTC. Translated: CAISESEGYTF.

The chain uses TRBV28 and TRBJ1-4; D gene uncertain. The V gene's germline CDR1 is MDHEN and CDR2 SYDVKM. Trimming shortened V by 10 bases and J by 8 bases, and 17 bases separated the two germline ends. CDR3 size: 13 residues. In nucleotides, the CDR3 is TGTGCCACCCTGTCCAGTCGGCGGGAAAAACTGTTTTTT. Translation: CATLSSRREKLFF.